Below, 21 T cell receptor beta chains from the same sample are listed, as sequenced in a study of cytomegalovirus exposure and HLA in healthy donors. Clones were sequenced by immunoSEQ multiplex PCR, and TCRdb holds only the in-frame ones, with some missing. The data show around 150,000 clones, approximately 90% seen once. Source material: PBMCs. The receptors shown here come from a man between 18 and 35 years old in good health and CMV-seronegative.

This chain links TRBV2 with TRBJ2-7; 7 bases align to TRBD1. With 7 bases clipped from V and 9 bases from J, the junction kept 9 bases outside the gene matches. The CDR3 contains 12 residues. Germline V lookup: CDR1 SNHLY, CDR2 FYNNEI. DNA of the CDR3: TGTGCCAGCAATAGGGACAGTGGGTCGCAGTACGTC. Encoded protein: CASNRDSGSQYV.

The V gene is TRBV5-1, the J gene TRBJ1-1, with 12 bases matching TRBD1. Germline V gene lookup returns CDR1 SGHRS and CDR2 YFSETQ. This CDR3 comprises 14 residues. The junction had 7 bases not matched to a gene; V was cut back by 3 bases and J by 10 bases. The CDR3 bases are TGCGCCAGCAGCTCAGAGGGACAGGGGGCCCGAGCTTTCTTT. It codes for CASSSEGQGARAFF.

The CDR3 bases are TGTGCCAGTAAGTCCAGGGGGCTTGATGAGCAGTTCTTC. It is translated as CASKSRGLDEQFF. The chain carries TRBV19 and TRBJ2-1; TRBD1 agrees at 8 bases. The junction had 7 bases not matched to a gene; V was cut back by 7 bases and J by 8 bases. This CDR3 region has 13 residues. Germline V CDR1 and CDR2: LNHDA, SQIVND (reference sequence).

This chain connects TRBV7-8 to TRBJ1-5, with no clear D. There are 16 residues in the CDR3. V was shortened by 6 bases and J by 0 bases, with 15 bases between the two germline ends. Germline V gene data show CDR1 as SGHVS and CDR2 as FQNEAQ. CDR3 nucleotides: TGTGCCAGCAGTTACGGGGTTATAGATAGCAATCAGCCCCAGCATTTT. Translation gives CASSYGVIDSNQPQHF.

This chain joins TRBV5-1 and TRBJ2-1, with TRBD1 matching over 9 bases. The CDR3 is 14 amino acids. CDR1 is SGHRS, CDR2 YFSETQ, per germline. With V trimmed by 2 bases and J by 12 bases, 9 bases remained unmatched. CDR3 sequence (DNA): TGCGCCAGCAGCTTAGGGACAGGGATGGAAAGGCAGTTCTTC. Translating it yields CASSLGTGMERQFF.

The chain has TRBV7-2 and TRBJ1-5; the D is unclear. The V gene's germline CDR1 is SGHTA and CDR2 FQGNSA. CDR3 length: 15 amino acids. V lost 1 base and J lost 2, with 9 bases in between. The CDR3 DNA is TGTGCCAGCAGCTTAGGGGCAGAGCGCAATCAGCCCCAGCATTTT. It encodes CASSLGAERNQPQHF.

This chain links TRBV5-8 with TRBJ2-7; TRBD1 matches at 11 bases. Germline CDR1 reads SGHTS; CDR2 reads YDEGEE. There are 19 residues in the CDR3. Germline trimming cut 0 bases from V and 2 bases from J; bases unmatched to any gene: 13. CDR3 nucleotide sequence: TGTGCCAGCAGCTTGGGTTCCAAGGGTACGGGACAGGGGGCCTACGAGCAGTACGTC. It specifies CASSLGSKGTGQGAYEQYV.

This sequence joins TRBV7-9 and TRBJ1-2; D gene unclear. Germline V CDR1 and CDR2: SEHNR, FQNEAQ (reference sequence). Trimming removed 1 base from V and 5 bases from J, with 5 bases in between. This CDR3 contains 12 residues. The CDR3 is CASSLDRYGYTF. The CDR3 coding sequence is TGTGCCAGCAGCTTAGATCGGTATGGCTACACCTTC. Combining the CDR3 with reference TRBV7-9 and TRBJ1-2 gives the whole variable domain DTGVSQNPRHKITKRGQNVTFRCDPISEHNRLYWYRQTLGQGPEFLTYFQNEAQLEKSRLLSDRFSAERPKGSFSTLEIQRTEQGDSAMYLCASSLDRYGYTFGSGTRLTVV.

This CDR3 reads CASSRTPRGETQYF. In nucleotides, the CDR3 is TGTGCCAGCAGCCGTACCCCGCGGGGAGAGACCCAGTACTTC. V usage is TRBV11-3 and J usage is TRBJ2-5; D is perhaps TRBD2 (6 bases). Looked up from germline, CDR1 is SGHNT and CDR2 is YENEEA. This CDR3 has 14 amino acids. With 5 bases removed from V and 4 bases from J, the gap between germline ends came to 14 bases.

This chain joins TRBV28 and TRBJ2-7; 8 nucleotides match TRBD1. Germline-derived CDR1 and CDR2 are MDHEN and SYDVKM. V shed 8 bases, J shed 6 bases, and the junction held 12 bases outside the gene matches. There are 14 residues in the CDR3. CDR3 in DNA: TGTGCCAGCGGAGCAGGGACAGGTCTCCGCGAGCAGTACGTC. It codes for CASGAGTGLREQYV.

The J gene is TRBJ2-7, the V gene TRBV5-1; a weak D match, TRBD2 (6 bases). CDR1 and CDR2 (germline): SGHRS, YFSETQ. This CDR3 region has 16 residues. V lost 4 bases and J 9 bases, leaving 26 bases between the germline ends. The CDR3 region is CASSPEPGRDPGGQYV. The CDR3 region has the DNA TGCGCCAGCAGCCCCGAACCGGGCCGGGACCCCGGGGGGCAGTACGTC.

This clone was seen a single time. The chain has TRBV5-1 and TRBJ1-2; D remains unclear. CDR1 and CDR2 from the germline V gene are SGHRS and YFSETQ. This CDR3 is built from 16 residues. Between the trimmed V and J ends, which lost 0 bases and 7 bases, there was a span of 19 bases. CDR3 nucleotide sequence: TGCGCCAGCAGCTTGGTGGCAGACGTCGGGTTTGGTGGCTACACCTTC. Encoded protein: CASSLVADVGFGGYTF.

The rearrangement uses TRBV19 and TRBJ1-5; D unresolved. The CDR3 loop spans 13 amino acids. CDR1 and CDR2 (germline): LNHDA, SQIVND (reference sequence). Deletions cut 3 bases from V and 5 bases from J, with 8 bases between. CDR3 loop: CASSMRWDQPQHF. CDR3 coding DNA: TGTGCCAGTAGTATGAGGTGGGATCAGCCCCAGCATTTT.

This rearrangement joins TRBV13 to TRBJ2-2; 7 bases are a match to TRBD2. CDR1 PRHDT and CDR2 FYEKMQ come from the germline V gene (reference sequence). V lost 1 base to trimming and J lost 10 bases; unmatched junction nucleotides: 6. The CDR3 loop spans 14 amino acids. The CDR3: CASSLEGGREELFF. CDR3 bases: TGTGCCAGCAGCTTAGAAGGCGGGAGAGAGGAGCTGTTTTTT.

The chain is built from TRBV6-5 and TRBJ1-5, with 7 bases aligning to TRBD1. The CDR3 sequence is 14 residues long. V was pared by 4 bases and J by 5 bases, with 5 bases of the junction left unmatched. Germline V gene lookup returns CDR1 MNHEY and CDR2 SVGAGI. The CDR3 DNA is TGTGCCAGCAGTTCTAGGGACAGTGATCAGCCCCAGCATTTT. Protein: CASSSRDSDQPQHF.

The chain carries TRBV4-3 and TRBJ1-2, with a weak D call TRBD1 (5 bases). This CDR3 is built from 15 residues. The germline V and J ends were trimmed by 1 base and 4 bases, with 13 bases remaining between them. The germline gives CDR1 LGHNA, CDR2 YSLEER. DNA of the CDR3: TGCGCCAGCAGCCAAGTCTGGCAGGGCACCTATGGCTACACCTTC. It is translated as CASSQVWQGTYGYTF.

This chain links TRBV5-1 with TRBJ2-3; 9 bases are shared with TRBD1. The V segment lost 7 bases and the J segment 1 base; nucleotides outside the gene matches: 10. This CDR3 spans 16 amino acids. Germline V CDR1 and CDR2: SGHRS, YFSETQ. The CDR3 bases are TGCGCCAGCTTTTACACAGGGGGCGCGGGCACAGATACGCAGTATTTT. Translated, it gives CASFYTGGAGTDTQYF.

V usage is TRBV6-1 and J usage is TRBJ1-5; no firm D call. Looked up from germline, CDR1 is MNHNS and CDR2 is SASEGT. V lost 0 bases and J 0 bases, leaving 9 bases between the germline ends. The CDR3 is 16 residues long. The CDR3 nucleotides read TGTGCCAGCAGTGAAGCAGGCGGGAGTAGCAATCAGCCCCAGCATTTT. Protein: CASSEAGGSSNQPQHF.

The chain joins TRBV7-2 to TRBJ1-2, with D perhaps matching TRBD1 (5 bases). The CDR3 loop spans 14 amino acids. Germline CDR1 reads SGHTA; CDR2 reads FQGNSA. V lost 5 bases and J lost 4, with 14 bases in between. The chain's CDR3 is CASSGVGGAYGYTF. CDR3 DNA: TGTGCCAGCAGCGGGGTCGGGGGAGCCTATGGCTACACCTTC.

The chain couples TRBV4-3 to TRBJ2-1; TRBD2 agrees at 7 bases. The junction had 2 bases not matched to a gene; V was cut back by 0 bases and J by 9 bases. Germline loops: CDR1 LGHNA, CDR2 YSLEER. The CDR3 spans 13 residues. CDR3 bases: TGCGCCAGCAGCCAAGATGGGGGGGGTGAGCAGTTCTTC. Amino acids: CASSQDGGGEQFF.

This sequence joins TRBV6-5 and TRBJ1-1; no definite D call. Germline V CDR1 and CDR2: MNHEY, SVGAGI. CDR3 length equals 16 residues. Trimming removed 0 bases at V and 2 bases at J, with 13 bases between. The CDR3 region is CASSYSSLTGNTEAFF. CDR3 bases: TGTGCCAGCAGTTACTCGAGCCTAACGGGAAACACTGAAGCTTTCTTT.